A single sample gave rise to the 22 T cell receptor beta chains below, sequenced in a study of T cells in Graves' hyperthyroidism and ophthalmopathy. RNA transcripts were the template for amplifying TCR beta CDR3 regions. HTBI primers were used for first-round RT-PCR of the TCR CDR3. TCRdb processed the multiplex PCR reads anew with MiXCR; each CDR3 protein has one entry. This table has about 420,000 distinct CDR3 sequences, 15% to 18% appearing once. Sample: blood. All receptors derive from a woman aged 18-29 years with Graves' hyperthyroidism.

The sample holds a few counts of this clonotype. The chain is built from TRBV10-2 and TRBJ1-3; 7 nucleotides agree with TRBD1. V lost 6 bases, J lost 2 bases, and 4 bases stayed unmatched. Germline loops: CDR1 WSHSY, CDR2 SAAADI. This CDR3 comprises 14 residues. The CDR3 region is CASRATGPGNTIYF. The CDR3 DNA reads TGCGCCAGCAGGGCGACAGGGCCTGGAAACACCATATATTTT.

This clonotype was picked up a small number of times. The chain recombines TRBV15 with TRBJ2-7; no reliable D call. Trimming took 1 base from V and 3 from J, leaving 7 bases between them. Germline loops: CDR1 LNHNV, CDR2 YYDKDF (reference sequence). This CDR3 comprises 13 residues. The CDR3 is CATSRGEFYEQYF. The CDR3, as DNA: TGTGCCACCAGCAGAGGAGAGTTCTACGAGCAGTACTTC.

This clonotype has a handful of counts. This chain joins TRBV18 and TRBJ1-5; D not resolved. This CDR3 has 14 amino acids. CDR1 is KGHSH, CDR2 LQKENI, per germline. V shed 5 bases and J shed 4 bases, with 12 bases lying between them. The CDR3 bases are TGTGCCAGCTCAGCGACGTCCTTGAATCAGCCCCAGCATTTT. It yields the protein CASSATSLNQPQHF.

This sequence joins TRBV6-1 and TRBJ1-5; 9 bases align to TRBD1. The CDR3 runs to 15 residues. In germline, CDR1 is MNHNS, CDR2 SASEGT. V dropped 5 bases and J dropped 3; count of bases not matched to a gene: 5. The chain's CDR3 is CASSSQGANNQPQHF. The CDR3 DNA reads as TGTGCCAGCAGTTCACAGGGGGCGAACAATCAGCCCCAGCATTTT.

CDR3: CASSLEAGIPMVGELFF. In DNA, the CDR3 is TGTGCCAGCAGCTTAGAGGCCGGTATCCCCATGGTCGGGGAGCTGTTTTTT. This sequence joins TRBV7-8 and TRBJ2-2; D remains unclear. Germline V gives CDR1 SGHVS, CDR2 FQNEAQ. This CDR3 is built from 17 residues. V shed 1 base and J shed 7 bases, with 19 bases lying between them.

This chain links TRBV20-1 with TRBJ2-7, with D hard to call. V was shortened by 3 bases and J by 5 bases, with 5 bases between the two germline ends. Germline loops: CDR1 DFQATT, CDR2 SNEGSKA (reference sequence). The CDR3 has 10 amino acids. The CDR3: CSASRDEQYF. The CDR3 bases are TGCAGTGCTAGTCGGGACGAGCAGTACTTC.

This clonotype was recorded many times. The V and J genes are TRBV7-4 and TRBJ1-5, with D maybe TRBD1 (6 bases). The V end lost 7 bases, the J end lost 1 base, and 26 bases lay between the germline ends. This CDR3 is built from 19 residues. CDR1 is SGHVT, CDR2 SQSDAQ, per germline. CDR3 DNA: TGTGCCAGCACCCACCAGAGGGGGTATGGTAAAAAGAGCAATCAGCCCCAGCATTTT. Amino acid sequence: CASTHQRGYGKKSNQPQHF.

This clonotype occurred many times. The CDR3 DNA follows: TGCAGTGCTAGAGACCGGACCTTTTACGAGCAGTACTTC. Amino acid sequence: CSARDRTFYEQYF. The V gene is TRBV20-1, the J gene TRBJ2-7; no definite D call. The CDR3 is made up of 13 amino acids. The V and J ends lost 0 bases and 4 bases respectively, with 10 bases between them. The V gene's germline CDR1 is DFQATT and CDR2 SNEGSKA (reference sequence).

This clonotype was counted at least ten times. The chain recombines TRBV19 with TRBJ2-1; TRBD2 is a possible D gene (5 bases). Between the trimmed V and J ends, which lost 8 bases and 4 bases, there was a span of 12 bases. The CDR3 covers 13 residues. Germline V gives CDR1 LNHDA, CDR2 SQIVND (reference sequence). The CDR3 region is CASASGAYNEQFF. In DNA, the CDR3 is TGTGCCAGTGCAAGCGGCGCATACAATGAGCAGTTCTTC.

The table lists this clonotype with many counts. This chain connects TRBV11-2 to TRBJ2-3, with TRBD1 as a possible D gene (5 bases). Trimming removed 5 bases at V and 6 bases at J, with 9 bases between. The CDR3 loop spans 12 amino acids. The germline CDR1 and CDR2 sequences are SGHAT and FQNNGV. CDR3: CASSHGADTQYF. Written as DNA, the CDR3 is TGTGCCAGCAGCCATGGGGCGGATACGCAGTATTTT.

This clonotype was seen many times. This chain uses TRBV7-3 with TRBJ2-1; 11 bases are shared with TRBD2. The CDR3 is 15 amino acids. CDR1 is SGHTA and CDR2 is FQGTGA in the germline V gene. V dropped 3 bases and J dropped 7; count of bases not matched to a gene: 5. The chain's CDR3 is CASSFSGGASNEQFF. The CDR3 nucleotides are TGTGCCAGCAGCTTTAGCGGGGGGGCCTCGAATGAGCAGTTCTTC.

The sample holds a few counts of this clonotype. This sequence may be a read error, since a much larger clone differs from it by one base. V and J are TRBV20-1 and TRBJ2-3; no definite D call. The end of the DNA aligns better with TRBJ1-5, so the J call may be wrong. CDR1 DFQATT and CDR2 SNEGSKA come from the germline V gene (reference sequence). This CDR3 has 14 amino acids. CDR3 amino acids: CSARVQLSTDTQHF. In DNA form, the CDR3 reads TGCAGTGCTAGAGTGCAGCTTAGCACAGATACGCAGCATTTT.

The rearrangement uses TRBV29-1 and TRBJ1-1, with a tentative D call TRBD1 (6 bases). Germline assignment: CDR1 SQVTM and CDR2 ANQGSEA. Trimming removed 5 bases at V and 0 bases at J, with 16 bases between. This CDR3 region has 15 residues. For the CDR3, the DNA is TGCAGCGTTCTCAGGGGAGGGTCCATGAACACTGAAGCTTTCTTT. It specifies CSVLRGGSMNTEAFF.

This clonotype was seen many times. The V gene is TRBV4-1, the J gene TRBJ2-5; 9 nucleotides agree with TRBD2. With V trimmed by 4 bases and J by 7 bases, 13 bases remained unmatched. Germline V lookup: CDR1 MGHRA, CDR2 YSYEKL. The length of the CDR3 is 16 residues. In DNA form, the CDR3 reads TGCGCCAGCAGCCTTTCGGCGGGTAGCGGGAGCACGACCCAGTACTTC. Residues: CASSLSAGSGSTTQYF.

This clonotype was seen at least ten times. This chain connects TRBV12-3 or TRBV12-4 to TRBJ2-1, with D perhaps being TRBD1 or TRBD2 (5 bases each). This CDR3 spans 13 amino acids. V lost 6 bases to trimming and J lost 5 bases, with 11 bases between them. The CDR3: CASRTGPNNEQFF. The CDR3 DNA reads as TGTGCCAGCAGGACGGGACCCAACAATGAGCAGTTCTTC.

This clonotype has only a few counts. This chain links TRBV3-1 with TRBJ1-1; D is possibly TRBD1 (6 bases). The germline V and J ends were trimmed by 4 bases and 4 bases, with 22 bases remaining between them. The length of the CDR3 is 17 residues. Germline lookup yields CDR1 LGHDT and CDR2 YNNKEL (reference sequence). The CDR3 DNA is TGTGCCAGCAGCCCTACCCAGGGCAGGGGAGGGGCCACTGAAGCTTTCTTT. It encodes CASSPTQGRGGATEAFF. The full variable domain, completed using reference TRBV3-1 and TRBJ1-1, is DTAVSQTPKYLVTQMGNDKSIKCEQNLGHDTMYWYKQDSKKFLKIMFSYNNKELIINETVPNRFSPKSPDKAHLNLHINSLELGDSAVYFCASSPTQGRGGATEAFFGQGTRLTVV.

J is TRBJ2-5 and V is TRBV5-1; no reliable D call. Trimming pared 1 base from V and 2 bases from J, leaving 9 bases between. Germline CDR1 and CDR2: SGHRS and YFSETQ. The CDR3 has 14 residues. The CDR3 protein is CASSLIPRQETQYF. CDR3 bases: TGCGCCAGCAGCTTGATACCTAGGCAAGAGACCCAGTACTTC.

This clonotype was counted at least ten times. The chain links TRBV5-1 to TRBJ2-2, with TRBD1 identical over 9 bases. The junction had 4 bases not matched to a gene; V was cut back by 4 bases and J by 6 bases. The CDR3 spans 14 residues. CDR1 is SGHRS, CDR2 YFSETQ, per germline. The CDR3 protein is CASSPGTGSGELFF. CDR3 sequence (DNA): TGCGCCAGCAGCCCGGGGACAGGGTCCGGGGAGCTGTTTTTT.

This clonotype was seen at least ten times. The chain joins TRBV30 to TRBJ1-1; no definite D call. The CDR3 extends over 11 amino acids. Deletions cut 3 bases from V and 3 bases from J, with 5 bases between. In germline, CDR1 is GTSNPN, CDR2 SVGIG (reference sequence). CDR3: CAWREDTEAFF. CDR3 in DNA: TGTGCCTGGAGGGAGGACACTGAAGCTTTCTTT.

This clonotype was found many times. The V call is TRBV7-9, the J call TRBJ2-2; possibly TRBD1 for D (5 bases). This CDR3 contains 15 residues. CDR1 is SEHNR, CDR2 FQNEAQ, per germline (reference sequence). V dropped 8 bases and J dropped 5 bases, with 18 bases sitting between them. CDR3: CASDWGSGRTGELFF. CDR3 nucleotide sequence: TGTGCCAGCGACTGGGGCTCGGGCAGAACCGGGGAGCTGTTTTTT.

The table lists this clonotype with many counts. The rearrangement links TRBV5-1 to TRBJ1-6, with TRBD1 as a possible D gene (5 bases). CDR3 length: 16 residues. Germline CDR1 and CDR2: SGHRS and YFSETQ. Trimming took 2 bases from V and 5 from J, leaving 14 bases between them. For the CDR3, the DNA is TGCGCCAGCAGCTTTACGGGACTGCCGGATAATTCACCCCTCCACTTT. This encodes CASSFTGLPDNSPLHF.

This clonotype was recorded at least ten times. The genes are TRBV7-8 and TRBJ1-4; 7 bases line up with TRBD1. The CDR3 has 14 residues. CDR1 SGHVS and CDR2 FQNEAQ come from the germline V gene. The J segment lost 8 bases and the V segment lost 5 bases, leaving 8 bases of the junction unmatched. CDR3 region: CASSPRQGGEKLFF. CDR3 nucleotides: TGTGCCAGCAGCCCCCGTCAGGGGGGGGAAAAACTGTTTTTT. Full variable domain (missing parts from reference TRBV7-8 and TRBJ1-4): GAGVSQSPRYKVAKRGQDVALRCDPISGHVSLFWYQQALGQGPEFLTYFQNEAQLDKSGLPSDRFFAERPEGSVSTLKIQRTQQEDSAVYLCASSPRQGGEKLFFGSGTQLSVL.